Below are 7 T cell receptor beta chains sequenced from a single sample in a study of cytomegalovirus exposure and HLA in healthy donors. The PCR used 60 Vbeta and 13 Jbeta primers. This table comes from immunoSEQ multiplex PCR, and its TCRdb copy is limited to in-frame clones, with some not included. Among under 200,000 clones listed, 70% to 90% were seen once. Source material: PBMCs. These receptors originate from a woman in her late teens or twenties in good health and CMV-seropositive.

This chain connects TRBV9 to TRBJ2-3; 12 bases map to TRBD2. The CDR3 runs to 16 residues. Germline CDR1 SGDLS, CDR2 YYNGEE. Trimming took 1 base from V and 4 from J; bases not matched to a gene: 4. In DNA form, the CDR3 reads TGTGCCAGCAGCGTACTAGCGGGGGGGGATGCAGATACGCAGTATTTT. This translates into CASSVLAGGDADTQYF.

This chain links TRBV5-1 with TRBJ2-2; the D gene is possibly TRBD1 (6 bases). V gave up 0 bases and J gave up 5 bases, with 8 bases separating them. Germline loops: CDR1 SGHRS, CDR2 YFSETQ. This CDR3 contains 14 residues. CDR3 nucleotides: TGCGCCAGCAGCTTGGATAGGGGGACCGGGGAGCTGTTTTTT. Its translation is CASSLDRGTGELFF.

This chain uses TRBV4-1 with TRBJ1-5, with 9 bases matching TRBD1. This CDR3 is built from 20 residues. J gave up 2 bases and V 2 bases, and 16 bases lay outside the gene matches. The germline CDR1 and CDR2 sequences are MGHRA and YSYEKL. CDR3 amino acids: CASSQNPGTGPSWGNQPQHF. The CDR3 DNA sequence: TGCGCCAGCAGCCAAAACCCCGGGACAGGGCCTTCGTGGGGCAATCAGCCCCAGCATTTT.

For the CDR3, the DNA is TGTGCCAGCAGCTTAGAGGGACAGGGGGTTAATTCACCCCTCCACTTT. It specifies CASSLEGQGVNSPLHF. The V call is TRBV13, the J call TRBJ1-6; 11 bases map to TRBD1. This CDR3 region has 16 residues. The V gene's germline CDR1 is PRHDT and CDR2 FYEKMQ (reference sequence). The V gene end was trimmed by 1 base and the J gene end by 6 bases; junction bases not matched to a gene: 2.

Here the CDR3 reads CASSRTGDRQPQHF. CDR3 nucleotide sequence: TGTGCCAGCTCAAGGACAGGGGACAGGCAGCCCCAGCATTTT. The gene calls are TRBV18 and TRBJ1-5; 9 nucleotides line up with TRBD1. This CDR3 is 14 amino acids long. V was clipped by 5 bases and J by 7 bases; unmatched bases: 6. CDR1 is KGHSH, CDR2 LQKENI, per germline.

This chain connects TRBV6-5 to TRBJ2-7; possibly TRBD1 or TRBD2 for D (5 bases each). CDR1 MNHEY and CDR2 SVGAGI come from the germline V gene. The CDR3 contains 14 residues. The ends were cut back, 6 bases at V and 3 bases at J, with 15 bases in the middle. DNA for the CDR3: TGTGCCAGCAGCACACGGGACGGGGACTACGAGCAGTACGTC. It codes for CASSTRDGDYEQYV.

This clone occurred a few times. The rearrangement uses TRBV6-5 and TRBJ1-5; 7 nucleotides align to TRBD1. This CDR3 region has 13 residues. Germline loops: CDR1 MNHEY, CDR2 SVGAGI. Germline trimming cut 7 bases from V and 11 bases from J; bases unmatched to any gene: 11. Written as DNA, the CDR3 is TGTGCCAGCACCGGAATGACAGGGAGAACCCAGCATTTT. Translating gives CASTGMTGRTQHF.